Below are 28 T cell receptor beta chains sequenced from a single sample in a study of cytomegalovirus exposure and HLA in healthy donors. Assay used: immunoSEQ multiplex PCR; TCRdb lists only in-frame clones, some missing. The data show roughly 250,000 clones, with more than 75% seen just once and 0.95% to 1.5% held by the top ten. Sequences were obtained from PBMCs. Receptors originate from a woman aged 25 to 39 in good health and CMV-seropositive.

This chain joins TRBV6-1 and TRBJ2-5, with 11 bases aligning to TRBD1. This CDR3 has 14 residues. V dropped 7 bases and J dropped 2; count of bases not matched to a gene: 3. Germline CDR1 and CDR2: MNHNS and SASEGT. The CDR3 loop is CASTRDRGQETQYF. The CDR3 DNA reads as TGTGCCAGCACCAGGGACAGGGGGCAAGAGACCCAGTACTTC.

The rearrangement links TRBV5-6 to TRBJ1-5; D remains unclear. This CDR3 has 14 residues. Per the germline V gene, CDR1 is SGHDT and CDR2 is YYEEEE. Trimming pared 1 base from V and 6 bases from J, leaving 11 bases between. The CDR3 spells CASSLTRAGQPQHF. Written as DNA, the CDR3 is TGTGCCAGCAGCTTGACGAGGGCCGGTCAGCCCCAGCATTTT.

The chain is built from TRBV4-1 and TRBJ2-7; 11 nucleotides align to TRBD2. V shed 0 bases and J 2 bases; nucleotides not matched to a gene: 3. This CDR3 is 16 amino acids long. CDR1 is MGHRA, CDR2 YSYEKL, per germline. CDR3 region: CASSQDSTSGAYEQYF. In DNA form, the CDR3 reads TGCGCCAGCAGCCAAGATTCGACTAGCGGGGCCTACGAGCAGTACTTC.

The rearrangement joins TRBV30 to TRBJ1-4; D remains unclear. The CDR3 spans 13 residues. Germline V gene data show CDR1 as GTSNPN and CDR2 as SVGIG (reference sequence). Trimming took off 0 bases at V and 8 bases at J, with 10 bases between the two ends. CDR3 sequence (DNA): TGTGCCTGGAGTGTACTTCCGAGGGAAAAACTGTTTTTT. It yields the protein CAWSVLPREKLFF. Full variable domain (rest looked up from reference TRBV30 and TRBJ1-4): SQTIHQWPATLVQPVGSPLSLECTVEGTSNPNLYWYRQAAGRGLQLLFYSVGIGQISSEVPQNLSASRPQDRQFILSSKKLLLSDSGFYLCAWSVLPREKLFFGSGTQLSVL.

This chain uses TRBV19 with TRBJ2-3, with 8 positions matching TRBD1. The CDR3 loop spans 12 amino acids. CDR1 LNHDA and CDR2 SQIVND come from the germline V gene (reference sequence). V was pared by 5 bases and J by 15 bases, with 10 bases of the junction left unmatched. DNA of the CDR3: TGTGCCAGTAGTTTCCGGGACAGGCCCCCCTATTTT. Translated: CASSFRDRPPYF.

The J gene is TRBJ1-1, the V gene TRBV5-4; TRBD1 might be the D (5 bases). The CDR3 spans 12 residues. The V end was cut by 0 bases, the J end by 11 bases, with 11 bases between. Germline lookup yields CDR1 SGHNT and CDR2 YYREEE (reference sequence). The CDR3 bases are TGTGCCAGCAGCTTGGTGGGACGGGGGGCTTTCTTT. Residues: CASSLVGRGAFF.

The V gene is TRBV19, the J gene TRBJ1-2, with 9 bases identical to TRBD1. In germline, CDR1 is LNHDA, CDR2 SQIVND (reference sequence). The CDR3 has 15 residues. With V trimmed by 6 bases and J by 5 bases, 10 bases remained unmatched. The CDR3 bases are TGTGCCAGTAGCCACCCGGGGACAGGGAGTTATGGCTACACCTTC. This codes for CASSHPGTGSYGYTF.

V usage is TRBV11-2 and J usage is TRBJ1-2; no clear D. This CDR3 contains 14 residues. CDR1 is SGHAT, CDR2 FQNNGV, per germline. V dropped 0 bases and J dropped 8 bases, with 13 bases sitting between them. The CDR3 spells CASSLEAAGSGYTF. The CDR3 DNA sequence: TGTGCCAGCAGCTTAGAGGCCGCGGGTAGCGGCTACACCTTC.

A remark on this clone: It is unclear where the CDR3 begins or ends on the DNA, so no DNA is shown, and the CDR3 is as TCRdb lists it. This chain joins TRBV19 and TRBJ1-1; the table gives TRBD1 as D, unverified against the DNA. The V gene's germline CDR1 is LNHDA and CDR2 SQIVND (reference sequence). The CDR3 has 15 residues if both end residues are counted. The CDR3 region is CASSIRARGLTEAFF.

The V and J genes are TRBV19 and TRBJ1-4; D remains ambiguous. Per germline, CDR1 LNHDA and CDR2 SQIVND (reference sequence). Trimming took off 4 bases at V and 0 bases at J, with 12 bases between the two ends. CDR3 size: 16 residues. In DNA form, the CDR3 reads TGTGCCAGTAGTAACAGAGAACATGCAACTAATGAAAAACTGTTTTTT. It encodes CASSNREHATNEKLFF.

The chain recombines TRBV5-4 with TRBJ2-1, with a tentative D call TRBD2 (6 bases). Looked up from germline, CDR1 is SGHNT and CDR2 is YYREEE (reference sequence). This CDR3 contains 15 residues. Trimming shortened V by 4 bases and J by 1 base, and 12 bases separated the two germline ends. The CDR3 coding sequence is TGTGCCAGCAGCCACTTAAGCGGGTCCTACAATGAGCAGTTCTTC. Translated, it gives CASSHLSGSYNEQFF.

The J gene is TRBJ1-4, the V gene TRBV6-1; D unresolved. This CDR3 is built from 15 residues. V lost 3 bases and J 3 bases, leaving 11 bases between the germline ends. Per the germline V gene, CDR1 is MNHNS and CDR2 is SASEGT. CDR3 in DNA: TGTGCCAGCAGTGATTCCTGGAGTTCTAATGAAAAACTGTTTTTT. Encoded protein: CASSDSWSSNEKLFF.

The chain recombines TRBV4-1 with TRBJ2-7, with a tentative D call TRBD1 (5 bases). This CDR3 has 15 amino acids. The germline V gene has CDR1 MGHRA and CDR2 YSYEKL. Trimming took off 0 bases at V and 6 bases at J, with 15 bases between the two ends. The CDR3 DNA reads TGCGCCAGCAGCCAAGATGCAGGGCCCCCGAGCGAGCAGTACTTC. Its protein product is CASSQDAGPPSEQYF.

This clone has a handful of counts. This chain connects TRBV11-2 to TRBJ1-2; no clear D gene. In germline, CDR1 is SGHAT, CDR2 FQNNGV. Trimming pared 4 bases from V and 3 bases from J, leaving 3 bases between. The CDR3 is made up of 11 amino acids. The CDR3 is CASSSYYGYTF. The CDR3 DNA follows: TGTGCCAGCAGCTCCTACTATGGCTACACCTTC.

This sequence joins TRBV28 and TRBJ1-2; D ambiguous. V was shortened by 5 bases and J by 3 bases, with 16 bases between the two germline ends. Germline CDR1 reads MDHEN; CDR2 reads SYDVKM. The CDR3 is 15 amino acids. CDR3 loop: CASSPWTEGYYGYTF. The CDR3 region has the DNA TGTGCCAGCAGTCCCTGGACTGAAGGCTACTATGGCTACACCTTC.

This clone appeared a single time. The chain is built from TRBV6-1 and TRBJ2-7; D may be TRBD2 (6 bases). Trimming stripped 8 bases from V and 0 bases from J, with 11 bases between. The CDR3 has 13 residues. In germline, CDR1 is MNHNS, CDR2 SASEGT. CDR3 nucleotide sequence: TGTGCCAGCCCCGACGGGAGCTCCTACGAGCAGTACTTC. This gives the protein CASPDGSSYEQYF.

The rearrangement joins TRBV4-1 to TRBJ2-7; maybe TRBD2 (5 bases). V lost 1 base, J lost 9 bases, and 10 bases lay in between. The CDR3 extends over 12 amino acids. The germline V gene has CDR1 MGHRA and CDR2 YSYEKL. As DNA, the CDR3 is TGCGCCAGCAGCCAAGGGGGTGGAGGGCAGTACTTC. Translating it yields CASSQGGGGQYF.

CDR3 coding DNA: TGTGCCAGCAGCCCTCGCTCAATCTCTACCACGACTAGCGGGAGTGGGGAGACCCAGTACTTC. It specifies CASSPRSISTTTSGSGETQYF. The chain is built from TRBV4-2 and TRBJ2-5; 12 bases fit TRBD2. V dropped 4 bases and J dropped 5; count of bases not matched to a gene: 23. Germline CDR1 LGHNA, CDR2 YNFKEQ. CDR3 length equals 21 residues.

V usage is TRBV18 and J usage is TRBJ1-1, with unresolved D. The CDR3 runs 15 residues. CDR1 KGHSH and CDR2 LQKENI come from the germline V gene. V was pared by 4 bases and J by 4 bases, with 16 bases between. In nucleotides, the CDR3 is TGTGCCAGCTCACGAGATGCGTACTTAAGCACTGAAGCTTTCTTT. It specifies CASSRDAYLSTEAFF. The complete variable domain, with remaining parts taken from reference TRBV18 and TRBJ1-1, reads NAGVMQNPRHLVRRRGQEARLRCSPMKGHSHVYWYRQLPEEGLKFMVYLQKENIIDESGMPKERFSAEFPKEGPSILRIQQVVRGDSAAYFCASSRDAYLSTEAFFGQGTRLTVV.

The V gene is TRBV30, the J gene TRBJ2-7; D might be TRBD2 (6 bases). V lost 6 bases to trimming and J lost 5 bases, with 17 bases between them. Per germline, CDR1 GTSNPN and CDR2 SVGIG (reference sequence). This CDR3 spans 13 amino acids. This chain's CDR3 is CACTRRGPDEQYF. CDR3 nucleotides: TGTGCCTGCACTAGGCGGGGTCCCGACGAGCAGTACTTC.

The chain recombines TRBV4-1 with TRBJ2-7, with D unresolved. This CDR3 has 16 residues. V lost 0 bases, J lost 3 bases, and 15 bases lay in between. Looked up from germline, CDR1 is MGHRA and CDR2 is YSYEKL. In DNA form, the CDR3 reads TGCGCCAGCAGCCAAGATCTTGGCCCCTTACACTACGAGCAGTACTTC. Amino acids: CASSQDLGPLHYEQYF.

V gene TRBV18 combines with J gene TRBJ2-5; a weak D match, TRBD2 (7 bases). The germline V and J ends were trimmed by 5 bases and 3 bases, with 16 bases remaining between them. This CDR3 is 15 amino acids long. Germline V lookup: CDR1 KGHSH, CDR2 LQKENI. The CDR3 here is CASSSAKGGEETQYF. CDR3 coding DNA: TGTGCCAGCTCATCAGCGAAGGGGGGGGAAGAGACCCAGTACTTC.

The chain combines TRBV18 with TRBJ1-4; the match to TRBD1 covers 8 bases. Per germline, CDR1 KGHSH and CDR2 LQKENI. With V trimmed by 3 bases and J by 2 bases, 5 bases remained unmatched. The CDR3 consists of 16 residues. CDR3 DNA sequence: TGTGCCAGCTCACCTGGACAGGGTGGGACTAATGAAAAACTGTTTTTT. As protein: CASSPGQGGTNEKLFF. Based on the CDR3 plus reference TRBV18 and TRBJ1-4, the full variable domain is NAGVMQNPRHLVRRRGQEARLRCSPMKGHSHVYWYRQLPEEGLKFMVYLQKENIIDESGMPKERFSAEFPKEGPSILRIQQVVRGDSAAYFCASSPGQGGTNEKLFFGSGTQLSVL.

This clone showed up just a few times. The V call is TRBV19, the J call TRBJ2-5; TRBD2 agrees at 9 bases. Germline lookup yields CDR1 LNHDA and CDR2 SQIVND (reference sequence). Germline trimming cut 10 bases from V and 1 base from J; bases unmatched to any gene: 16. The CDR3 has 17 amino acids. CDR3 region: CATHGASGIRGQETQYF. Written as DNA, the CDR3 is TGTGCCACTCATGGGGCTAGCGGGATTAGGGGCCAAGAGACCCAGTACTTC.

The chain joins TRBV21-1 to TRBJ1-2; TRBD1, the table's D call, lacks a check against the DNA. TRBV21-1 is a recognized pseudogene. This CDR3 has 12 residues. The CDR3 bases are TGTGCCAGCAGCCCTCAGTCTTACGGCTACACCTTC. This codes for CASSPQSYGYTF.

The genes are TRBV6-1 and TRBJ2-1; 15 positions agree with TRBD2. Losses at the gene ends were 3 bases for V and 6 bases for J; bases not matched to a gene: 9. The CDR3 consists of 18 residues. The germline V gene encodes CDR1 MNHNS and CDR2 SASEGT. The CDR3 sequence is CASSEGLAGGSTLNEQFF. The CDR3 DNA reads as TGTGCCAGCAGTGAGGGACTAGCGGGAGGATCGACCCTCAATGAGCAGTTCTTC.

The chain is built from TRBV5-1 and TRBJ2-1; D may be TRBD2 (5 bases). V was trimmed by 0 bases and J by 0 bases, leaving 10 bases between them. The CDR3 sequence is 16 residues long. Germline CDR1 reads SGHRS; CDR2 reads YFSETQ. CDR3 residues: CASSLGAGSSYNEQFF. In nucleotides, the CDR3 is TGCGCCAGCAGCTTGGGGGCGGGCTCCTCCTACAATGAGCAGTTCTTC.

The chain recombines TRBV5-1 with TRBJ2-7; 16 bases map to TRBD2. The germline gives CDR1 SGHRS, CDR2 YFSETQ. With 4 bases clipped from V and 7 bases from J, the junction kept 5 bases outside the gene matches. The CDR3 length is 15 residues. Here the CDR3 reads CASSRGLAGGEEQYF. The CDR3 DNA sequence: TGCGCCAGCAGCCGGGGACTAGCGGGGGGGGAGGAGCAGTACTTC.